The entry below gives a single T cell receptor (beta chain) sequence along with its context. This clonotype has at least ten counts. No cognate antigen has been identified for it. Base qualities were left out, and no much larger clone turns up one base away. This sample is drawn from a study of CD8 T cells in ankylosing spondylitis (dated by TCRdb to about 2017). As for the study more broadly: The study set out to find disease-linked TCR variants by profiling T cell receptor beta repertoires in ankylosing spondylitis patients and healthy donors. The full study cohort comprised approximately 23 ankylosing spondylitis patients and approximately 100 healthy donors. Peripheral blood was sampled, and synovial fluid was also collected from ankylosing spondylitis patients.

The investigation overall reported the following: Blood from ankylosing spondylitis patients appeared to be characterized by a TCR beta motif made up of eight highly homologous amino acid variants. Some motif variants had previously been reported in the synovial fluid and blood of reactive arthritis patients, which suggests shared mechanisms of disease initiation. A CD8+ phenotype was shown by the disease-linked clones, which were found at relatively low frequencies in peripheral blood. Significant enrichment of the disease-linked clones was reported in matched synovial fluid samples from ankylosing spondylitis patients.

Reads for this sample came from an Illumina HiSeq 2500. TCR beta libraries were prepared by quantitative 5'-RACE with molecular barcodes. The study's own analysis went as follows. A new computational method, built on a probabilistic model of VDJ rearrangement, was used to identify disease-linked TCR variants. Using fastp trimming at Q25 and MiXCR clonotype assembly, TCRdb reanalyzed the public sequencing data and kept in-frame beta chains. When rows share a CDR3 protein, they turn into one entry using the most common DNA and genes. These V and J calls originate from TCRdb's pipeline instead of the authors' own analysis. This sample holds 200,000 to 250,000 distinct CDR3 sequences; 18% were observed only once. The ten biggest clones cover roughly 43% of the sample. The clonotype comes from a male donor with ankylosing spondylitis. The sample comprised blood, either unsorted or a sorted T cell fraction (not recorded which).

The CDR3 is CASSQGLAPDTQYF. The DNA reads TGCGCCAGCAGCCAAGGCCTAGCCCCAGATACGCAGTATTTT. The rearranged segments are TRBV4-1 and TRBJ2-3; a tentative D match to TRBD2 spans 5 bases. Including the terminal cysteine and phenylalanine, the CDR3 comprises 14 residues. The kept DNA is CDR3 alone, 42 bases in frame from the first base. The V and J ends are trimmed by 1 base and 4 bases, leaving 9 bases between them. CDR1 MGHRA and CDR2 YSYEKL were looked up in the germline V gene.